This T cell receptor beta chain was captured by sequencing in a study of blood T cells in healthy people across ages (dated by TCRdb to the mid-2010s). For context, the study as a whole: Template switching captured roughly one uniquely barcoded TCR beta cDNA molecule per two T cells in model experiments. Two additional independent replicas of 1 million unique cDNA reads from the same blood draw were analyzed for two donors (one aged 18 to 30 and one aged 80 or older). To track age-related changes in TCR beta repertoire diversity, the study relied on deep sequencing normalized with unique cDNA molecular identifiers. Donors of different ages were randomly distributed across sequencing lanes to avoid experimental bias. The donors were split into four age groups: young (average 16 years), middle-aged (around 37), aged (about 62) and long-lived (82). Overall study outcomes, separate from this receptor: Estimates of total diversity based on one million sequenced T cells were regarded as lower bounds and as underestimates. Because donor CMV infection status was unknown, age-related changes in expanded clonotypes were potentially confounded. There was a strong correlation between observed TCR beta diversity and the percentage of naive T cells measured by flow cytometry. Compared with the aged group, more naive CD4+ T cells, fewer expanded clones and increased TCR diversity were shown by the long-lived group, suggesting age selection. Bulk unsorted PBMC profiling prevented conclusive comparison of naive and antigen-experienced compartments. As age increased, observed TCR beta diversity per million T cells dropped in a roughly linear way, and a significant reduction was already evident by age around 41.

The roughly 42 donors, aged roughly 6 to 95 years, were systemically healthy Caucasian individuals from Russia. Each donor gave ten milliliters of peripheral blood, collected into EDTA-treated Vacutainer tubes. Ficoll-Paque density-gradient centrifugation was used to isolate PBMCs, with at least 6.5 million per sample. Total RNA was extracted from PBMCs with Trizol reagent, with at least 6 micrograms obtained per sample. The percentages of naive CD45RAhigh/CD27high T cells were determined by flow cytometry on a PBMC aliquot from every donor. Libraries were constructed by 5' RACE. Instrument used: Illumina HiSeq 2500. A second PCR of roughly 6 to 11 cycles was run with a J-beta primer mix and a sample-barcoded 5' primer. A unique molecular identifier was introduced onto each TCR beta cDNA molecule by a template-switch 5' adaptor carrying 12 random nucleotides. At least 2.5 million CDR3-containing paired-end reads were obtained from each sample. First-strand cDNA synthesis was performed from all RNA using the Mint cDNA synthesis kit, with priming by a TRBC-specific oligonucleotide. Following uracil-DNA glycosylase treatment, all cDNA underwent a first 18-cycle PCR with the universal primers M1SS and BC2_uni_R. Concerning the study's data processing: Normalization of each sample was performed by random selection of 1 million high-quality reads, each carrying a distinct molecular identifier. Instead of being binned into consensus sequences, reads with shared molecular identifiers were discarded. MiTCR, set to a Q25 quality threshold and the strictest error-elimination algorithm, was used for CDR3 identification, clonotype clustering and error correction. A nonparametric unseen species model with Euler transformation was used to estimate a lower bound on total TCR beta diversity. TCRdb reanalyzed the raw reads on its own, using fastp at Q25 for trimming and MiXCR for clone calling, and kept in-frame beta chains. When rows share a CDR3 protein, they turn into one entry using the most common DNA and genes. The V and J calls and clone size come from TCRdb's table, not from the authors' own analysis. This sample lists 780,000 or so distinct CDR3 sequences; about 56% were detected once. Roughly 25% of the sample is taken by the ten largest.

Of note for this clonotype: Its specific antigen is unknown. No per-base quality is available; no much larger clone lies one base away.

The germline V gene yields ENHRY for CDR1 and SYGVKD for CDR2. Trimming takes 6 bases off V and 1 base off J; junction bases not matched to a gene: 1. The CDR3 goes from the cysteine to the phenylalanine over 13 residues. CDR3 DNA is the only sequence kept; it has 39 bases, read in frame from the first base. This chain is built from TRBV10-3 and TRBJ1-1, and TRBD1 matches 8 of the central bases. Sequenced material: blood. This TCR came from a man between 35 and 55 years old in good health. This receptor carries the CDR3 CAIRGTGNTEAFF. The nucleotide sequence reads TGTGCCATCAGGGGGACAGGGAACACTGAAGCTTTCTTT.